This entry describes one T cell receptor beta chain. V was trimmed by 3 bases and J by 1 base, leaving 15 bases between them. The CDR3 totals 16 residues. Germline CDR1 MNHEY, CDR2 SMNVEV (reference sequence). Profiled with immunoSEQ multiplex PCR; TCRdb holds only in-frame clones, not every one. The sample has 75,000 to 95,000 clones, 75% to 85% seen once. The data derive from a study of blood T cell repertoires in COVID-19. Background on the study: Italy, Spain and the United States were the sources of the convalescent and acute COVID-19 samples.

This chain joins TRBV27 and TRBJ1-2, with D unclear. The sequenced material came from peripheral blood. The sequence derives from a man aged 55 to 70 with COVID-19, enrolled during active disease. CDR3 sequence: CASSFTVRGYNYGYTF. For the CDR3, the DNA is TGTGCCAGCAGTTTTACAGTCCGAGGGTATAACTATGGCTACACCTTC.